This T cell receptor (beta chain) was sequenced for a study of blood T cell repertoires in COVID-19. Study information: There were acute and convalescent COVID-19 samples, and they came from the United States, Italy and Spain. The analysed material was cDNA or gDNA that came from T cells, B-cell-depleted T cells, or PBMCs.

In the authors' methods: Amplification with reference gene primers provided the estimates of nucleated cell counts. The repertoire was sequenced with immunoSEQ multiplex PCR; TCRdb's copy has only in-frame clones and lacks some. V, J and clone size are those of that table, while D and trimming were read from the DNA. The sample lists about 70,000 clones; 86% were seen once. The sequencing sample was made of peripheral blood. The TCR comes from a woman between 55 and 75 years old with acute or convalescent COVID-19.

The CDR3 region has the DNA TGTGCCAGCAGGAGAGGTGGCGGTTCCTACGAGCAGTACTTC. Translating gives CASRRGGGSYEQYF. This chain links TRBV11-2 with TRBJ2-7; D remains ambiguous. The V gene lost 6 bases and the J gene lost 1 base, with 13 bases spanning the gap. This CDR3 has 14 residues. Germline CDR1 SGHAT, CDR2 FQNNGV.